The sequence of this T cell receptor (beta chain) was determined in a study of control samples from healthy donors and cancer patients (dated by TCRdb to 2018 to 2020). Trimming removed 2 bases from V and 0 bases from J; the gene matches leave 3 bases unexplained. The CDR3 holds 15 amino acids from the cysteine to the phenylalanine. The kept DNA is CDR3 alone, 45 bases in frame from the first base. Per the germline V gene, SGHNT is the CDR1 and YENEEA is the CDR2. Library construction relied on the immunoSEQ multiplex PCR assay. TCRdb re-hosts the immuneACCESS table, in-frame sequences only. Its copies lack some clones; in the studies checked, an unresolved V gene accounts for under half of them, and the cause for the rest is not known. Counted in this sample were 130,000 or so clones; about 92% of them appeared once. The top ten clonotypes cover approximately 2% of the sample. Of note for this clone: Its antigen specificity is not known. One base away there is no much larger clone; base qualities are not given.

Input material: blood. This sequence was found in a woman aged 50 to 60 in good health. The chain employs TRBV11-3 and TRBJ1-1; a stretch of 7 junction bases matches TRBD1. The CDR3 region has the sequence CASSLQGDLNTEAFF. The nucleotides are TGTGCCAGCAGCTTACAGGGGGATTTGAACACTGAAGCTTTCTTT.